This is a list of T cell receptor beta chains from one sample in a study of blood T cell repertoires in COVID-19. Sequenced by immunoSEQ multiplex PCR; TCRdb stores in-frame clones only, minus some. The top ten hold about 10% of the sample, which has around 360,000 clones, around 87% seen once. Sequenced material: peripheral blood. Receptor source: a woman in her twenties or thirties with COVID-19, enrolled during active disease. Each CDR3 is given without its conserved first and last residue. D genes are given only for firm matches.

v_call | d_call | cdr3_aa
TRBV27 | NA | ASSLADSSGEQY
TRBV5-8 | TRBD2 | ASSLGLASYNEQF
TRBV28 | TRBD2 | ASSSNGLADSYEQY
TRBV7-9 | TRBD1 | ASSSSGTGETDTQY
TRBV30 | NA | AWSGGGTSYEQY
TRBV10-2 | NA | ASRAGLNTGELF
TRBV10-3 | TRBD2 | ATSGGGADTQY
TRBV28 | NA | ASSQSQYSNQPQH
TRBV2 | TRBD1 | ASSGTGGVSVTEAF
TRBV18 | NA | ASSPAMQGNTYEQY
TRBV21-1 | NA | ASRQTCGPYQPQH
TRBV6-5 | TRBD1 | ASSYDRVMGGYT
TRBV24-1 | NA | ATSDLGSNYGYT
TRBV19 | TRBD1 | ASRPSTGPNEKLF
TRBV15 | NA | ATSRDSGGMSSGNTIY
TRBV5-4 | TRBD1 | ASTRTGSNSPLH
TRBV5-6 | NA | ASSLEAPGGEKLF
TRBV20-1 | NA | SAVEGEQF
TRBV6-6 | TRBD2 | ASSIAGAPYEQY
TRBV28 | TRBD2 | ASSPVGGKRAYEQY
TRBV27 | TRBD1 | ATRTGGYEQY
TRBV10-2 | NA | ATTVPGQLAKNIQY
TRBV14 | NA | ASSPQGLSLSEQY
TRBV30 | TRBD1 | AWSVQGAGPQH
TRBV18 | TRBD1 | ASSPLSGQAIRGLNEQY
TRBV7-9 | NA | ASSLQGVELF
TRBV24-1 | TRBD1 | ATSGFGTDQETQY
TRBV27 | TRBD2 | ASSPVRAGGEETQY
TRBV27 | TRBD2 | ASSFALAGDEQF
TRBV3-1/TRBV3-2 | TRBD1 | ASSSRDSYEQY
TRBV10-3 | TRBD2 | AISVLGPSGSVGTQY
TRBV7-2 | NA | ASSLGAGLGGYT
TRBV28 | NA | ASRRGGEGQPQH
TRBV7-8 | TRBD2 | ASSFVPGTREETQY
TRBV7-9 | TRBD1 | ASSLVGTEYSNQPQH
TRBV7-2 | NA | ASSLDSWTANSPLH
TRBV7-9 | NA | ASSPRDGSAYEQY
TRBV10-1 | TRBD2 | ASSLLAGDKQF
TRBV2 | TRBD1 | ASRQTGDTEAF
TRBV7-3 | NA | ASSLGGFQPQH
TRBV19 | NA | ASSSGRQGGPLSNQPQH
TRBV6-4 | NA | ASTPTENTEAF
TRBV6-2/TRBV6-3 | TRBD2 | ASSGTSGNQETQY
TRBV12-3/TRBV12-4 | TRBD2 | ASTGGTYEQY
TRBV7-2 | TRBD2 | ASSPLRDYLTGELF
TRBV6-2/TRBV6-3 | NA | ASSLKGQGSNTGELF
TRBV2 | TRBD1 | ASSRDRFFNEKLF
TRBV7-2 | NA | ASSLQGTLQETQY
TRBV9 | TRBD1 | ASSGTGGRETQY
TRBV2 | NA | ASSERPWTVADQPQH
TRBV9 | NA | ASSPGRSAEKLF
TRBV6-4 | TRBD2 | ASSDIGTSGNVVTGELF
TRBV6-4 | TRBD2 | ASSAEGGRRGEQF
TRBV7-9 | NA | ASRDNNEKLF
TRBV2 | NA | AISVIRAF
TRBV7-9 | TRBD1 | ASSLVGTGGANGYT